The entry below gives a single T cell receptor (beta chain) sequence along with its context. Its cognate antigen is unknown. The data belong to a study of T cells in localized non-small cell lung cancer. Notes on the study in general: Uninvolved adjacent lung showed peak T cell clonality, exceeding tumor. Overall survival was longer when the density of T cells in the blood was higher. Adjacent lung was found to contain a median around 58 of the top 100 tumor clones.

Clones were read by immunoSEQ multiplex PCR, and TCRdb kept only the in-frame ones, dropping some. The sample contains about 82,000 clones, less than 85% of which appear only once. CDR1 is SGHTA, CDR2 FQGTGA, per germline. The CDR3 contains 15 residues. The J segment lost 7 bases and the V segment lost 8 bases, leaving 16 bases of the junction unmatched. The sequence was obtained from a man aged 40 to 70 with stage II squamous cell lung carcinoma. The sample here was PBMCs, taken before any cancer treatment. The V call is TRBV7-3, the J call TRBJ2-7, with 8 bases that match TRBD1. As DNA, the CDR3 is TGTGCCAGCTCCCCTTCCGGGACAGGCCCCTGGGAGCAGTACTTC. Amino acid sequence: CASSPSGTGPWEQYF.